Below are 14 T cell receptor beta chains sequenced from a single sample in a study of beta chain features in type 1 diabetes. Of the isolated RNA, all was reverse transcribed, and so the sequenced material was expressed TCRB transcripts. Libraries were prepared by immunoSEQ multiplex PCR; TCRdb keeps only in-frame clonotypes and omits some of them. The table shows roughly 400,000 clones, with about 14% occurring only once. The sample was naive CD4+ T cells from blood. These receptors came from a woman between 18 and 30 years old in good health.

This clone was detected only a few times. CDR3 residues: CSASWRREQFF. CDR3 sequence (DNA): TGCAGTGCTAGTTGGAGGCGTGAGCAGTTCTTC. The chain recombines TRBV20-1 with TRBJ2-1, with D tentatively TRBD2 (5 bases). CDR3 length: 11 residues. With 3 bases removed from V and 9 bases from J, the gap between germline ends came to 9 bases. Germline V gives CDR1 DFQATT, CDR2 SNEGSKA (reference sequence).

This clone came up a few times. This chain joins TRBV5-6 and TRBJ2-1; the match to TRBD1 covers 7 bases. The CDR3 sequence is 13 residues long. V shed 0 bases and J 9 bases; nucleotides not matched to a gene: 3. Germline loops: CDR1 SGHDT, CDR2 YYEEEE. In DNA form, the CDR3 reads TGTGCCAGCAGCTTGGACAGGGGTGGTGAGCAGTTCTTC. This gives the protein CASSLDRGGEQFF.

This clone was detected a few times. This sample includes further DNA sequences coding for the same CDR3. The chain recombines TRBV30 with TRBJ2-7; D not resolved. This CDR3 has 12 residues. Trimming removed 3 bases from V and 4 bases from J, with 10 bases in between. Germline V CDR1 and CDR2: GTSNPN, SVGIG (reference sequence). The CDR3 loop is CAWSYRAYEQYF. The DNA of the CDR3 is TGTGCCTGGAGCTACAGAGCATACGAGCAGTACTTC. The full variable domain, with the rest looked up from reference TRBV30 and TRBJ2-7, is SQTIHQWPATLVQPVGSPLSLECTVEGTSNPNLYWYRQAAGRGLQLLFYSVGIGQISSEVPQNLSASRPQDRQFILSSKKLLLSDSGFYLCAWSYRAYEQYFGPGTRLTVT.

This clone was counted between two and nine times. This chain links TRBV7-9 with TRBJ2-1; tentatively, D is TRBD1 (6 bases). The length of the CDR3 is 15 residues. CDR1 is SEHNR, CDR2 FQNEAQ, per germline (reference sequence). V was pared by 6 bases and J by 0 bases, with 12 bases between. CDR3 protein: CASSPTGISYNEQFF. In DNA form, the CDR3 reads TGTGCCAGCAGTCCAACAGGGATCTCCTACAATGAGCAGTTCTTC.

The V gene is TRBV7-9, the J gene TRBJ2-2, with D unclear. Germline V gene lookup returns CDR1 SEHNR and CDR2 FQNEAQ (reference sequence). Trimming removed 1 base at V and 3 bases at J, with 6 bases between. There are 14 residues in the CDR3. The CDR3 DNA reads as TGTGCCAGCAGCTTAGACTCTCACACCGGGGAGCTGTTTTTT. Protein sequence: CASSLDSHTGELFF. The complete variable domain, with remaining parts taken from reference TRBV7-9 and TRBJ2-2, reads DTGVSQNPRHKITKRGQNVTFRCDPISEHNRLYWYRQTLGQGPEFLTYFQNEAQLEKSRLLSDRFSAERPKGSFSTLEIQRTEQGDSAMYLCASSLDSHTGELFFGEGSRLTVL.

The chain carries TRBV9 and TRBJ2-1; 7 bases are a match to TRBD1. The CDR3 extends over 15 amino acids. Germline V gene sequence: CDR1 SGDLS, CDR2 YYNGEE. Trimming took 4 bases from V and 4 from J; bases not matched to a gene: 8. The CDR3 sequence is CASSLRDSLYNEQFF. The CDR3 coding sequence is TGTGCCAGCAGCCTCCGGGACAGCCTATACAATGAGCAGTTCTTC. Supplemented by reference TRBV9 and TRBJ2-1, the full variable domain reads DSGVTQTPKHLITATGQRVTLRCSPRSGDLSVYWYQQSLDQGLQFLIQYYNGEERAKGNILERFSAQQFPDLHSELNLSSLELGDSALYFCASSLRDSLYNEQFFGPGTRLTVL.

This clone was seen only a few times. V gene TRBV29-1 combines with J gene TRBJ2-5; D gene ambiguous. V was cut by 4 bases and J by 4 bases, with 10 bases left in between. There are 12 residues in the CDR3. Germline CDR1 SQVTM, CDR2 ANQGSEA. In nucleotides, the CDR3 is TGCAGCGTTGCTGAGCTTGGAGAGACCCAGTACTTC. This codes for CSVAELGETQYF.

This clone has only a few counts. J is TRBJ1-1 and V is TRBV2; D not resolved. CDR3 length: 14 amino acids. Trimming cost V 7 bases and J 11 bases, with 23 bases left between them. CDR1 and CDR2 (germline): SNHLY, FYNNEI. The CDR3 nucleotides read TGTGCCAGCAAGTTGATGAACAGCCGAGATGATGCTTTCTTT. Protein sequence: CASKLMNSRDDAFF.

This clone has only a few counts. The chain uses TRBV30 and TRBJ1-1, with D hard to call. CDR3 length: 11 residues. Germline V gene lookup returns CDR1 GTSNPN and CDR2 SVGIG (reference sequence). The V end was cut by 0 bases, the J end by 10 bases, with 9 bases between. The CDR3: CAWSVNHLAFF. DNA for the CDR3: TGTGCCTGGAGTGTAAACCACTTAGCTTTCTTT.

J is TRBJ1-2 and V is TRBV28; 8 bases match TRBD1. Germline V gene lookup returns CDR1 MDHEN and CDR2 SYDVKM. With 5 bases clipped from V and 4 bases from J, the junction kept 6 bases outside the gene matches. The CDR3 spans 14 residues. The DNA of the CDR3 is TGTGCCAGCAGTCTGGACAGGGCGGTCTATGGCTACACCTTC. Residues: CASSLDRAVYGYTF.

A few counts support this clone. This sample includes further DNA sequences coding for the same CDR3. The V call is TRBV5-1, the J call TRBJ1-2; D gene ambiguous. The germline V gene has CDR1 SGHRS and CDR2 YFSETQ. The CDR3 sequence is 13 residues long. V dropped 0 bases and J dropped 4 bases, with 7 bases sitting between them. CDR3: CASSLGGSYGYTF. The CDR3 bases are TGCGCCAGCAGCTTGGGCGGAAGCTATGGCTACACCTTC.

The rearrangement uses TRBV11-3 and TRBJ2-3; D is possibly TRBD2 (5 bases). There are 15 residues in the CDR3. V was cut by 2 bases and J by 1 base, with 10 bases left in between. Germline CDR1 reads SGHNT; CDR2 reads YENEEA. CDR3 protein: CASSLYGGRTDTQYF. In DNA form, the CDR3 reads TGTGCCAGCAGCTTATATGGCGGGCGCACAGATACGCAGTATTTT.

The chain couples TRBV7-2 to TRBJ2-7; 7 bases agree with TRBD1. CDR1 is SGHTA, CDR2 FQGNSA, per germline. V lost 5 bases to trimming and J lost 2 bases; unmatched junction nucleotides: 9. This CDR3 spans 15 amino acids. This chain's CDR3 is CASSKGTGVAYEQYF. The DNA of the CDR3 is TGTGCCAGCAGCAAGGGCACAGGGGTTGCCTACGAGCAGTACTTC. The variable domain in full, completed from reference TRBV7-2 and TRBJ2-7, reads GAGVSQSPSNKVTEKGKDVELRCDPISGHTALYWYRQSLGQGLEFLIYFQGNSAPDKSGLPSDRFSAERTGGSVSTLTIQRTQQEDSAVYLCASSKGTGVAYEQYFGPGTRLTVT.

This chain links TRBV13 with TRBJ2-5, with 9 bases aligning to TRBD1. Germline V gives CDR1 PRHDT, CDR2 FYEKMQ (reference sequence). Germline trimming cut 6 bases from V and 5 bases from J; bases unmatched to any gene: 10. The CDR3 spans 15 residues. The CDR3 sequence: CASSPTGGPRETQYF. CDR3 in DNA: TGTGCCAGCAGTCCGACAGGGGGGCCTCGGGAGACCCAGTACTTC.